The rows below give T cell receptor beta chains drawn from one sample of a study of cytomegalovirus exposure and HLA in healthy donors. Libraries were prepared by immunoSEQ multiplex PCR; TCRdb keeps only in-frame clonotypes and omits some of them. The sample has about 120,000 clones; over 60% are singletons. Input material: PBMCs. These receptors were taken from a female donor in good health and CMV-seronegative. Both conserved end residues are part of each CDR3. A D gene is named only where the DNA matches it firmly. Only some rows state a clone size, as once, few, many or a class for expanded clones.

j_call: TRBJ1-2; clone_size: NA; v_call: TRBV19; d_call: NA; cdr3_nt: TGTGCCAGTAGTATTCAGGGATCCGGCTACACCTTC; cdr3_aa: CASSIQGSGYTF
j_call: TRBJ2-7; clone_size: NA; v_call: TRBV6-1; d_call: NA; cdr3_nt: TGTGCCAGCACTGGGGGGGACACCTACGAGCAGTACTTC; cdr3_aa: CASTGGDTYEQYF
j_call: TRBJ2-5; clone_size: NA; v_call: TRBV18; d_call: TRBD2; cdr3_nt: TGTGCCAGCTCACGGGGACTAGCGGGAGATCTCCAAGAGACCCAGTACTTC; cdr3_aa: CASSRGLAGDLQETQYF
j_call: TRBJ1-1; clone_size: NA; v_call: TRBV19; d_call: NA; cdr3_nt: TGTGCCAGTAGCCTCCGGACAAGTGGCAACACTGAAGCTTTCTTT; cdr3_aa: CASSLRTSGNTEAFF
j_call: TRBJ2-1; clone_size: NA; v_call: TRBV2; d_call: NA; cdr3_nt: TGTGCCAGCAGCGCAACCGCTAACGGTTACAATGAGCAGTTCTTC; cdr3_aa: CASSATANGYNEQFF
j_call: TRBJ1-1; clone_size: few; v_call: TRBV7-8; d_call: NA; cdr3_nt: TGTGCCAGCAGCCCCCCAAGGGGCCCGGGCACTGAAGCTTTCTTT; cdr3_aa: CASSPPRGPGTEAFF
j_call: TRBJ1-5; clone_size: once; v_call: TRBV7-9; d_call: NA; cdr3_nt: TGTGCCAGCAGCCCCCCGGGGGGTCTCCAGCCCCAGCATTTT; cdr3_aa: CASSPPGGLQPQHF
j_call: TRBJ1-1; clone_size: NA; v_call: TRBV5-4; d_call: NA; cdr3_nt: TGTGCCAGCTGGCGGGGCCAGCCGAACACTGAAGCTTTCTTT; cdr3_aa: CASWRGQPNTEAFF
j_call: TRBJ2-6; clone_size: NA; v_call: TRBV7-9; d_call: NA; cdr3_nt: TGTTCCAGCAGCTTGCGCCGGGAGACGAAATCTGGGGCCAACGTCCTGACTTTC; cdr3_aa: CSSSLRRETKSGANVLTF
j_call: TRBJ1-2; clone_size: NA; v_call: TRBV6-1; d_call: NA; cdr3_nt: TGTTCCAGCAGTACGACGGGGGACTATGGCTACACCTTC; cdr3_aa: CSSSTTGDYGYTF
j_call: TRBJ1-1; clone_size: NA; v_call: TRBV13; d_call: NA; cdr3_nt: TGTGCCAGCAGCTCACAGGGGAACACTGAAGCTTTCTTT; cdr3_aa: CASSSQGNTEAFF
j_call: TRBJ1-2; clone_size: NA; v_call: TRBV18; d_call: TRBD1; cdr3_nt: TGTGCCAGCTCACCCTCCACCGGCAGGGGGTATGGCTACACCTTC; cdr3_aa: CASSPSTGRGYGYTF
j_call: TRBJ1-1; clone_size: NA; v_call: TRBV6-5; d_call: NA; cdr3_nt: TGTGCCAGCAGTTACAGGGGAAGCACTGAAGCTTTCTTT; cdr3_aa: CASSYRGSTEAFF
j_call: TRBJ2-1; clone_size: NA; v_call: TRBV19; d_call: TRBD2; cdr3_nt: TGTGCCAGTAAGATCGACGGGGGGGATCACAATGAGCAGTTCTTC; cdr3_aa: CASKIDGGDHNEQFF
j_call: TRBJ1-2; clone_size: NA; v_call: TRBV21-1; d_call: NA; cdr3_nt: TGTGCCAGCAGCAACCAGGTGCTCTGCGGCAGGGAGGGACGTGGCTACACCTTC; cdr3_aa: CASSNQVLCGREGRGYTF
j_call: TRBJ1-1; clone_size: NA; v_call: TRBV11-2; d_call: NA; cdr3_nt: TGTGCCAGCAGCCCCCAACAGGCCGCGAACACTGAAGCTTTCTTT; cdr3_aa: CASSPQQAANTEAFF
j_call: TRBJ1-1; clone_size: NA; v_call: TRBV2; d_call: NA; cdr3_nt: TGTGCCAGCACCCGAGAGAGTTTAGACACTGAAGCTTTCTTT; cdr3_aa: CASTRESLDTEAFF
j_call: TRBJ2-7; clone_size: NA; v_call: TRBV7-9; d_call: NA; cdr3_nt: TGTGCCAGCAGCTTAGGAAGGAGCAGCCTCCAAGATGTCGAGCAGTACTTC; cdr3_aa: CASSLGRSSLQDVEQYF
j_call: TRBJ2-3; clone_size: NA; v_call: TRBV7-3; d_call: NA; cdr3_nt: TGTGCCAGCTCCGACAGCACCACCGGCACAGATACGCAGTATTTT; cdr3_aa: CASSDSTTGTDTQYF
j_call: TRBJ1-1; clone_size: NA; v_call: TRBV2; d_call: TRBD1; cdr3_nt: TGTGCCAGCAGTGTAACAGGGGTATGGACTGAAGCTTTCTTT; cdr3_aa: CASSVTGVWTEAFF
j_call: TRBJ2-5; clone_size: NA; v_call: TRBV28; d_call: TRBD1; cdr3_nt: TGTGCCAGCAGTACCGATCAGGGGGCTGGTGAGACCCAGTACTTC; cdr3_aa: CASSTDQGAGETQYF
j_call: TRBJ1-2; clone_size: NA; v_call: TRBV20-1; d_call: NA; cdr3_nt: TGCAGTGCAGGGGCGCCGAGATGGGCCTTC; cdr3_aa: CSAGAPRWAF
j_call: TRBJ1-2; clone_size: NA; v_call: TRBV27; d_call: NA; cdr3_nt: TGTGCCAGCAGTTTAACAGGGCCCTATGGCTACACCTTC; cdr3_aa: CASSLTGPYGYTF
j_call: TRBJ1-1; clone_size: NA; v_call: TRBV7-2; d_call: TRBD1; cdr3_nt: TGTGCCAGCAGCTTAGTCCCACAGGGGTGGAACACTGAAGCTTTCTTT; cdr3_aa: CASSLVPQGWNTEAFF
j_call: TRBJ2-7; clone_size: NA; v_call: TRBV5-1; d_call: TRBD2; cdr3_nt: TGCGCCAGCAGCCGACAGCCCCTAGCGGGAGAATCCTACGAGCAGTACTTC; cdr3_aa: CASSRQPLAGESYEQYF
j_call: TRBJ1-2; clone_size: NA; v_call: TRBV2; d_call: TRBD1; cdr3_nt: TGTGCCAGCAGCGTTATCCGGGACAGCTACGGGTATGGCTACACCTTC; cdr3_aa: CASSVIRDSYGYGYTF
j_call: TRBJ1-1; clone_size: NA; v_call: TRBV30; d_call: TRBD1; cdr3_nt: TGTGCCTGGAGGCAGGGGGCTGAAGCTTTCTTT; cdr3_aa: CAWRQGAEAFF
j_call: TRBJ2-7; clone_size: NA; v_call: TRBV18; d_call: NA; cdr3_nt: TGTGCCAGCTCACCGAGCTCCTACGAGCAGTACTTC; cdr3_aa: CASSPSSYEQYF
j_call: TRBJ1-1; clone_size: NA; v_call: TRBV5-4; d_call: NA; cdr3_nt: TGTGCCAGCAGCTTGGGGGCAGCTTTGAACACTGAAGCTTTCTTT; cdr3_aa: CASSLGAALNTEAFF
j_call: TRBJ2-7; clone_size: NA; v_call: TRBV4-1; d_call: NA; cdr3_nt: TGCGCCAGCAGCCGAGGGGCAGGGACAAACGAGCAGTACTTC; cdr3_aa: CASSRGAGTNEQYF
j_call: TRBJ1-5; clone_size: NA; v_call: TRBV14; d_call: TRBD1; cdr3_nt: TGTGCCAGCAGCCCGGCAGGACAGGGGAATCAGCCCCAGCATTTT; cdr3_aa: CASSPAGQGNQPQHF
j_call: TRBJ1-1; clone_size: few; v_call: TRBV7-9; d_call: TRBD1; cdr3_nt: TGTGCCAGCAGCGGGCACAGGGGGCGGACCACTGAAGCTTTCTTT; cdr3_aa: CASSGHRGRTTEAFF
j_call: TRBJ2-3; clone_size: NA; v_call: TRBV30; d_call: TRBD1; cdr3_nt: TGTGCCTGGAGTTTGCGACAGGGGGTTGGCACAGATACGCAGTATTTT; cdr3_aa: CAWSLRQGVGTDTQYF
j_call: TRBJ2-3; clone_size: NA; v_call: TRBV18; d_call: NA; cdr3_nt: TGTGCCAGCTCACTTCTCACAGATACGCAGTATTTT; cdr3_aa: CASSLLTDTQYF
j_call: TRBJ2-2; clone_size: NA; v_call: TRBV10-1; d_call: TRBD2; cdr3_nt: TGCGCCAGCAGTGACCTAGCGGGAGAGAAGAGCACCGGGGAGCTGTTTTTT; cdr3_aa: CASSDLAGEKSTGELFF
j_call: TRBJ1-2; clone_size: NA; v_call: TRBV5-8; d_call: NA; cdr3_nt: TGTGCCAGCAGCTTCGAGGCGAGCGTCCGATCCTATGGCTACACCTTC; cdr3_aa: CASSFEASVRSYGYTF
j_call: TRBJ2-4; clone_size: NA; v_call: TRBV6-5; d_call: TRBD2; cdr3_nt: TGTGCCAGCAGTTCCGGGACTAGCGGGTACGGCATTCAGTACTTC; cdr3_aa: CASSSGTSGYGIQYF
j_call: TRBJ2-1; clone_size: NA; v_call: TRBV14; d_call: TRBD1; cdr3_nt: TGTGCCAGCAGCCCGACAGGGGTTGAGCAGTTCTTC; cdr3_aa: CASSPTGVEQFF
j_call: TRBJ1-2; clone_size: NA; v_call: TRBV2; d_call: NA; cdr3_nt: TGTGCCAGCTTAATAGGGGATGGCTACACCTTC; cdr3_aa: CASLIGDGYTF
j_call: TRBJ2-3; clone_size: NA; v_call: TRBV4-2; d_call: NA; cdr3_nt: TGTGCCAGCGGGACTGCAGGTACGCAGTATTTT; cdr3_aa: CASGTAGTQYF
j_call: TRBJ2-2; clone_size: once; v_call: TRBV30; d_call: NA; cdr3_nt: TGTGCCTGGAGTCAGGGGTTTTCCGGGGAGCTGTTTTTT; cdr3_aa: CAWSQGFSGELFF
j_call: TRBJ2-7; clone_size: NA; v_call: TRBV11-2; d_call: TRBD1; cdr3_nt: TGTGCCAGCAGCTTTAATCGTGACAGGGGGGCCTACGAGCAGTACTTC; cdr3_aa: CASSFNRDRGAYEQYF
j_call: TRBJ2-5; clone_size: NA; v_call: TRBV2; d_call: NA; cdr3_nt: TGTGCCAGCAGTACCCAACAGGAACAAGAGACCCAGTACTTC; cdr3_aa: CASSTQQEQETQYF
j_call: TRBJ2-3; clone_size: NA; v_call: TRBV11-2; d_call: TRBD1; cdr3_nt: TGTGCCAGCAGTCGGACAGGGCCAGATACGCAGTATTTT; cdr3_aa: CASSRTGPDTQYF
j_call: TRBJ2-7; clone_size: NA; v_call: TRBV28; d_call: TRBD1; cdr3_nt: TGTGCCAGCAGTTTAGGTCAGGGGGCCTACGAGCAGTACTTC; cdr3_aa: CASSLGQGAYEQYF
j_call: TRBJ2-1; clone_size: NA; v_call: TRBV9; d_call: TRBD1; cdr3_nt: TGTGCCAGCAGCACGGGGACAGCCTACAATGAGCAGTTCTTC; cdr3_aa: CASSTGTAYNEQFF
j_call: TRBJ2-1; clone_size: NA; v_call: TRBV7-2; d_call: TRBD2; cdr3_nt: TGTGCCAGCAGCTTAGTTTCAATGGAGGCGACTAGCACCCATGAGCAGTTCTTC; cdr3_aa: CASSLVSMEATSTHEQFF
j_call: TRBJ1-1; clone_size: NA; v_call: TRBV4-2; d_call: NA; cdr3_nt: TGTGCCAGCAGCCAGACAGGACTTGAGACTGAAGCTTTCTTT; cdr3_aa: CASSQTGLETEAFF
j_call: TRBJ2-5; clone_size: NA; v_call: TRBV9; d_call: NA; cdr3_nt: TGTGCCAGCAGCGTAGGAGGACGAGGGCAAGAGACCCAGTACTTC; cdr3_aa: CASSVGGRGQETQYF
j_call: TRBJ2-7; clone_size: NA; v_call: TRBV15; d_call: NA; cdr3_nt: TGTGCCACCAGCACGCCGGAGATGCGTTTCTCCTACGAGCAGTACTTC; cdr3_aa: CATSTPEMRFSYEQYF